Sequencing of this T cell receptor beta chain was carried out in a study of blood T cell repertoires in COVID-19. In the study overall: T cells, B-cell-depleted T cells, or PBMCs provided the cDNA or gDNA that served as material.

There are 16 residues in the CDR3. The V gene's germline CDR1 is MDHEN and CDR2 SYDVKM. V was pared by 4 bases and J by 1 base, with 9 bases of the junction left unmatched. Original handling: By means of reference gene primer amplification, nucleated cell counts were estimated. Generated by immunoSEQ multiplex PCR, the TCRdb table keeps only in-frame clones and is missing some. That table gives V, J and clone size, and the DNA gave D and trimming. The table has 89,000 or so clones, approximately 85% seen once. The chain is built from TRBV28 and TRBJ1-2, with 7 bases aligning to TRBD1. Sequenced sample: peripheral blood. This TCR was sampled from a man aged 50 or older with active COVID-19. DNA for the CDR3: TGTGCCAGCAGTTCCCCGGGACCAGGGGGTAACTATGGCTACACCTTC. Protein: CASSSPGPGGNYGYTF.